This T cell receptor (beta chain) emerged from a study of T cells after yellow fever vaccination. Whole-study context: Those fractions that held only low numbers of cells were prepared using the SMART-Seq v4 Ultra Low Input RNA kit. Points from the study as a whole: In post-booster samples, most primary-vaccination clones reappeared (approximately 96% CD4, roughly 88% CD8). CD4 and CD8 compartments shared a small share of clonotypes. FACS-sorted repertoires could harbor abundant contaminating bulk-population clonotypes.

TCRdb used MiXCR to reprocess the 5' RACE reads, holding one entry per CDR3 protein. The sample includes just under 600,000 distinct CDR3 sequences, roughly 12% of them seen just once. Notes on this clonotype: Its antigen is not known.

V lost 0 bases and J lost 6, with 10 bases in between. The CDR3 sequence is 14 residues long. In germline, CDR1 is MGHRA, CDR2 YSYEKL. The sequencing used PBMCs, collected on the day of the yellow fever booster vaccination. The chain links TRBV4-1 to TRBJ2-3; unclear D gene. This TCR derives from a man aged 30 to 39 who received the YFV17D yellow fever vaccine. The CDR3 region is CASSQDRPEDTQYF. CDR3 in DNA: TGCGCCAGCAGCCAAGATCGCCCAGAGGATACGCAGTATTTT.